This entry is about one T cell receptor (beta chain). Its antigen target is currently unknown. No per-base quality is available; no much larger clone lies one base away. The method behind the library was the immunoSEQ multiplex PCR assay. The paper's processing steps were these. A statistical classification framework was built to diagnose cytomegalovirus status from the catalog of TCR beta chain sequences. The source is immuneACCESS, and TCRdb retained only in-frame sequences with V and J called. Part of the clones is not carried over; for the studies checked, unresolved V genes explain less than half of this, and the remainder is unexplained. V, J and clone size derive from that table, while D and trimming were established from the DNA sequence. The sample includes roughly 100,000 clones, with 85% to 95% observed a single time. Approximately 0.91% of the sample comes from the top ten. Separate from the roughly 700-subject first cohort, the validation cohort of 95 to 150 subjects was the group to which the donors belonged.

These data belong to a study of cytomegalovirus exposure and HLA in healthy donors (dated by TCRdb to between 2016 and 2019). Study-level background: A later analysis indicated that the 130 or so validation repertoires were generated on the platform also employed for the 666 repertoires of the first cohort. High-throughput TCR immunosequencing, statistical association of individual TCRs with disease status, and machine learning were combined to predict cytomegalovirus infection status. A separate validation cohort of more than 100 different subjects was used in addition to the 666-subject first cohort. The study was designed to test whether signatures of past pathogen exposure could be identified by cataloging public T cell receptors.

Spanning cysteine to phenylalanine, the CDR3 consists of 16 amino acids. CDR3 DNA is the only sequence kept; it has 48 bases, read in frame from the first base. Taken from the germline V gene, the CDR1 and CDR2 loops are SGHRS and YFSETQ. The germline ends are 9 bases apart after V is trimmed by 0 bases and J by 0 bases. General study outcomes and caveats: The validation cohort had no HLA typing available for a later analysis, so co-occurrence within that cohort was assessed over all 120 or so repertoires. In a later analysis, TCRs clustered in the first cohort were found to also tend to co-occur in the roughly 120 validation repertoires, with roughly 93% of cluster scores above 0. In the study, some 180 TCR beta chains were listed as associated with cytomegalovirus. It was suggested by the authors that the approach could potentially be generalized to other disease states and immunological phenotypes. Cytomegalovirus status was reported to be diagnosed by the classifier with high specificity and sensitivity in both the original and validation cohorts. Most TCR sequences were observed very rarely across donors, whereas some public TCRs were present in many individuals. In vitro tests confirmed that a few of the cytomegalovirus-associated TCR beta chains recognize cytomegalovirus antigens.

The source is a woman younger than 30 in good health and CMV-seronegative. Sequencing was performed on PBMCs. In this chain, TRBV5-1 is recombined with TRBJ2-2; a tentative D match to TRBD2 spans 5 bases. CDR3 loop: CASSLETGSNTGELFF. The DNA sequence is given as TGCGCCAGCAGCTTGGAGACGGGATCGAACACCGGGGAGCTGTTTTTT.